This is a list of T cell receptor beta chains from one sample in a study of spatial heterogeneity in lung cancer. MiXCR was run by TCRdb on the 5' RACE reads, yielding one entry per CDR3 protein. Of approximately 23,000 distinct CDR3 sequences listed, 4.8% are singletons. Sequencing used lung tumor tissue, obtained at surgery. The receptor set was obtained from a male donor with early-stage non-small cell lung cancer. Each CDR3 is given without its conserved first and last residue. Fields, in order: V gene, CDR3 protein.

v_call: TRBV7-9; cdr3_aa: ASSSGLAIHNEQF
v_call: TRBV27; cdr3_aa: ASSLQGWTEAF
v_call: TRBV7-2; cdr3_aa: ASSLGQSTDTQY
v_call: TRBV28; cdr3_aa: ASSRGIFSSYEQY
v_call: TRBV5-1; cdr3_aa: ASSLAGEGFRSYEQY
v_call: TRBV20-1; cdr3_aa: SASMGRGKTDTQY
v_call: TRBV12-3/TRBV12-4; cdr3_aa: ASTRDRVGETQY
v_call: TRBV6-2/TRBV6-3; cdr3_aa: ASSYAGGTEAF
v_call: TRBV6-5; cdr3_aa: ASSYSGGFNEKLF
v_call: TRBV15; cdr3_aa: ATRPGPSSYNSPLH
v_call: TRBV20-1; cdr3_aa: SAEKASYEQY
v_call: TRBV5-1; cdr3_aa: ASSLNGRSFTDTQY
v_call: TRBV5-5; cdr3_aa: ASRLLAGGSYNEQF
v_call: TRBV7-6; cdr3_aa: ASSLKNEDERF
v_call: TRBV11-3; cdr3_aa: ASSLGTENTEAF
v_call: TRBV7-9; cdr3_aa: ASSPQGQSGNTIY
v_call: TRBV6-6; cdr3_aa: ASSLDRRGNEQY
v_call: TRBV20-1; cdr3_aa: SARQDQPQH
v_call: TRBV5-1; cdr3_aa: ASSLGTGTGGHEQY
v_call: TRBV27; cdr3_aa: ASTGAGGGSYEQY
v_call: TRBV5-1; cdr3_aa: ASSLLAGPGTGELF
v_call: TRBV7-9; cdr3_aa: ASSFYPGTDSPFYEQY
v_call: TRBV6-2/TRBV6-3; cdr3_aa: ASGTSVHRDTQY
v_call: TRBV3-1; cdr3_aa: ASSPTSGGQLETQY
v_call: TRBV12-3/TRBV12-4; cdr3_aa: ASSPTEGRPQH
v_call: TRBV3-1; cdr3_aa: ASSQGTSGRPYYEQY
v_call: TRBV5-1; cdr3_aa: ASSFPSVGPSPLH
v_call: TRBV6-5; cdr3_aa: ASSYGGVGTEETQY
v_call: TRBV7-3; cdr3_aa: ASSPGQNYGYT
v_call: TRBV7-3; cdr3_aa: ASSFEREDTQY
v_call: TRBV20-1; cdr3_aa: SAMGSTAVNTGELF
v_call: TRBV5-1; cdr3_aa: ASSLGMTGVGSPLH
v_call: TRBV7-3; cdr3_aa: ASSPSGRFGEQF
v_call: TRBV5-1; cdr3_aa: ASSLAGTTNTEAF
v_call: TRBV21-1; cdr3_aa: ASSKYPGGSYGYT
v_call: TRBV2; cdr3_aa: APRDGSEGEAF
v_call: TRBV5-5; cdr3_aa: ASSFGGQGEQY
v_call: TRBV12-3/TRBV12-4; cdr3_aa: ASRYYRNSPLH
v_call: TRBV29-1; cdr3_aa: SVPTGGMINEQF
v_call: TRBV24-1; cdr3_aa: ATSDPLAGGSHNEQF
v_call: TRBV20-1; cdr3_aa: SAPFSGAPSAGELF
v_call: TRBV28; cdr3_aa: ASSLKWVTEAF
v_call: TRBV5-1; cdr3_aa: ASNEGSHLNTEAF
v_call: TRBV15; cdr3_aa: ATSRGAQGSSYEQY
v_call: TRBV3-1; cdr3_aa: ASSQERVAEAF